These T cell receptor beta chains were read from a single sample in a study of CD8 T cells in Susac syndrome. TCRdb redid the calling of the immunoSEQ multiplex PCR reads with MiXCR, one entry per CDR3 protein. Among under 95,000 distinct CDR3 sequences listed, roughly 94% were seen once. The sequenced sample was CD8+ T cells from PBMCs. The receptors were sampled from a human donor with Susac syndrome. The conserved cysteine and the conserved F or W are not part of the CDR3 here. Each record gives: CDR3 protein, J gene, CDR3 length, V gene, D gene. D genes are given only for firm matches.

CDR3: ASSQGTRENEQY; J: TRBJ2-7; length: 12; V: TRBV4-3; D: .
CDR3: ASSFGLAAHEQY; J: TRBJ2-7; length: 12; V: TRBV5-6; D: .
CDR3: ATSKGIGTYEQY; J: TRBJ2-7; length: 12; V: TRBV15; D: .
CDR3: AWAGEVSTDTQY; J: TRBJ2-3; length: 12; V: TRBV30; D: .
CDR3: ATSRDRGPTYEQY; J: TRBJ2-7; length: 13; V: TRBV15; D: .
CDR3: ASSLGTGGGEQF; J: TRBJ2-1; length: 12; V: TRBV13; D: TRBD1
CDR3: ASSGTADVPYEQY; J: TRBJ2-7; length: 13; V: TRBV5-6; D: TRBD1
CDR3: SVEGGNQETQY; J: TRBJ2-5; length: 11; V: TRBV29-1; D: .
CDR3: ASSQTSGPYEQY; J: TRBJ2-7; length: 12; V: TRBV7-9; D: TRBD2
CDR3: ASSIAGQNTEAF; J: TRBJ1-1; length: 12; V: TRBV19; D: .
CDR3: ATNGDRTYNEQF; J: TRBJ2-1; length: 12; V: TRBV15; D: .
CDR3: SARDLRTPSTDTQY; J: TRBJ2-3; length: 14; V: TRBV20-1; D: .
CDR3: ASSFRTGANTGELF; J: TRBJ2-2; length: 14; V: TRBV28; D: TRBD1
CDR3: ASSYLNTEAF; J: TRBJ1-1; length: 10; V: TRBV6-6; D: .
CDR3: ASTEREGLNEQF; J: TRBJ2-1; length: 12; V: TRBV27; D: TRBD2
CDR3: ASSQEFERGYNEQF; J: TRBJ2-1; length: 14; V: TRBV4-1; D: TRBD2
CDR3: SARAREQGASYEQY; J: TRBJ2-7; length: 14; V: TRBV20-1; D: TRBD1
CDR3: ASSLGQLNEQF; J: TRBJ2-1; length: 11; V: TRBV5-1; D: .